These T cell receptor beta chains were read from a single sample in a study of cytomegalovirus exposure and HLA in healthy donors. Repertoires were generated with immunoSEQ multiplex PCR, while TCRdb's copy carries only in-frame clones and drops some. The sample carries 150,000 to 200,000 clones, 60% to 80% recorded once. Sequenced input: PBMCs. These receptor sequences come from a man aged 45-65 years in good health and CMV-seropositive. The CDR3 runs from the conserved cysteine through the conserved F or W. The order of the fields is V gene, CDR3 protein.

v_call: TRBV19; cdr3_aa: CASGDRGGEAFF
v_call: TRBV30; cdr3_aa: CAWTLRRLNYEQYF
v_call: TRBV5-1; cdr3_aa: CASSLGDSYNEQFF
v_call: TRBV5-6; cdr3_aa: CASSLRPGQGYF
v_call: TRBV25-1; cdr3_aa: CASSQTGGHQPQHF
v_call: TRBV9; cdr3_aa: CASSERTGGGKLFF
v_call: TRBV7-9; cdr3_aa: CASSLAGTGANTGELFF
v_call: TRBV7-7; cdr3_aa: CASSLGVGAQETQYF
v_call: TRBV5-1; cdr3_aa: CASSLEMSRSEKLFF
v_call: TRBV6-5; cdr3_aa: CASSARDFYEQYF
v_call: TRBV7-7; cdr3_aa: CASSLGLSGAGYQETQYF
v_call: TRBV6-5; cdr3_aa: CASGTSEAFF
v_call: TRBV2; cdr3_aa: CASSGQQGNTQYF
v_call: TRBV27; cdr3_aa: CASSPRGDTQYF
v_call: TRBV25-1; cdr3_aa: CASTQTGGYNSPLHF
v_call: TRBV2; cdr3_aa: CASSERAGGRTDTQYF
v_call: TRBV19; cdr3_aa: CASSLGGYGYTF
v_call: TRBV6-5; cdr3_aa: CASSYGRYNEQFF
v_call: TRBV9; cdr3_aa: CASSTGVPNEKLFF
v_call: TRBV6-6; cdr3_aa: CASSYGGRGNSPLHF
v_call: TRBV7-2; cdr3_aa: CASNSGESSYNSPLHF
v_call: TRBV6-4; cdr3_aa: CASSSQLNTGELFF
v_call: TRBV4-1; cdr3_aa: CASSPGGADVAKNIQYF
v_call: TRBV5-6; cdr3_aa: CASLEDGEQFF
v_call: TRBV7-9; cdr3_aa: CASSLARGRNTEAFF
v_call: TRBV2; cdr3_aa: CASSDGLGQGNYGYTF
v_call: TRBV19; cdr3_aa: CASSMIGQPNSPLHF
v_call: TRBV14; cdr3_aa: CASSGSADRVYGYTF
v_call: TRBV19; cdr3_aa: CASSMSAGPVETQYF
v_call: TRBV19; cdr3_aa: CASSIVGGPVKNIQYF
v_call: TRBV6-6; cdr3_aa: CASSVQGRLFF
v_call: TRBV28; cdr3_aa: CASRFPGQGTYNTEAFF
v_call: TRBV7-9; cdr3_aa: CSSSLRPGQGPYEQYF
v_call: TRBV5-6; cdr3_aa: CATGTGSGYTF
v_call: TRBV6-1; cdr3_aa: CASSEIRGLDYGCTF